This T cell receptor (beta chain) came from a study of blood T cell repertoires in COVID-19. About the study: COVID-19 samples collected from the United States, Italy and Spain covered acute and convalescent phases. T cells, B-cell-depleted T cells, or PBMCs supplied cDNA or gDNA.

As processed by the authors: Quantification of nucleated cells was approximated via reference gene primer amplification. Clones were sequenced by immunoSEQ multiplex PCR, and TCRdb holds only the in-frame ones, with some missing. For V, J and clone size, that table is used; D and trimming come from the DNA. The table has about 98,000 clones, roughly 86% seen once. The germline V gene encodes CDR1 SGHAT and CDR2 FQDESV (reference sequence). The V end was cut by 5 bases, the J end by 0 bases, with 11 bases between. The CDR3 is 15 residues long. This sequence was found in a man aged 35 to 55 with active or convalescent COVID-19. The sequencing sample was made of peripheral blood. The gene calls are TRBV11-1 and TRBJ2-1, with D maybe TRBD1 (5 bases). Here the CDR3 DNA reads TGTGCCAGCAGCCGGACACAGAGCTCCTACAATGAGCAGTTCTTC. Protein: CASSRTQSSYNEQFF.